Each of the 22 T cell receptor beta chains below was sequenced from the same sample in a study of cytomegalovirus exposure and HLA in healthy donors. The PCR employed 60 Vbeta primers together with 13 Jbeta primers. TCRdb keeps only in-frame clones here, not all; method: immunoSEQ multiplex PCR. This table holds approximately 100,000 clones, about 68% found once. Sequenced: PBMCs. These receptors were collected from a human donor in good health.

The V and J genes are TRBV29-1 and TRBJ2-1; a possible D gene is TRBD1 (5 bases). CDR3 length: 16 residues. Deletions cut 0 bases from V and 3 bases from J, with 15 bases between. Per germline, CDR1 SQVTM and CDR2 ANQGSEA. The CDR3 loop is CSVEDLGRTNYNEQFF. For the CDR3, the DNA is TGCAGCGTTGAAGATCTCGGCCGGACAAACTACAATGAGCAGTTCTTC.

The V and J genes are TRBV15 and TRBJ1-6; 7 positions match TRBD1. The CDR3 loop spans 14 amino acids. Germline CDR1 is LNHNV and CDR2 is YYDKDF (reference sequence). V shed 5 bases, J shed 3 bases, and the junction held 1 base outside the gene matches. Written as DNA, the CDR3 is TGTGCCACCAGCGGGACAGTCTATAATTCACCCCTCCACTTT. This gives the protein CATSGTVYNSPLHF. Using reference TRBV15 and TRBJ1-6 for the parts outside the CDR3, the full variable domain is DAMVIQNPRYQVTQFGKPVTLSCSQTLNHNVMYWYQQKSSQAPKLLFHYYDKDFNNEADTPDNFQSRRPNTSFCFLDIRSPGLGDTAMYLCATSGTVYNSPLHFGNGTRLTVT.

The rearrangement links TRBV2 to TRBJ1-5; 8 positions match TRBD1. With V trimmed by 7 bases and J by 5 bases, 7 bases remained unmatched. CDR1 SNHLY and CDR2 FYNNEI come from the germline V gene. This CDR3 spans 14 amino acids. CDR3 bases: TGTGCCAGCACTTTGGACAGGGATTATCAGCCCCAGCATTTT. Residues: CASTLDRDYQPQHF.

The rearrangement links TRBV5-4 to TRBJ2-1; TRBD2 matches 11 bases. Germline V CDR1 and CDR2: SGHNT, YYREEE (reference sequence). After removal of 6 bases from V and 7 bases from J, the junction contained 9 bases not matched to a gene. This CDR3 spans 15 amino acids. The CDR3 loop is CASTLGLAGSNEQFF. CDR3 coding DNA: TGTGCCAGCACCTTAGGACTAGCGGGCTCGAATGAGCAGTTCTTC.

The chain employs TRBV19 and TRBJ1-1; TRBD1 matches 9 bases. Trimming at V came to 8 bases and at J to 2 bases, leaving 6 bases not matched to a gene. Germline assignment: CDR1 LNHDA and CDR2 SQIVND (reference sequence). The CDR3 length is 14 residues. The CDR3 DNA is TGTGCCAGTGGACGACAGGGGGTAAACACTGAAGCTTTCTTT. Translating gives CASGRQGVNTEAFF.

This chain joins TRBV11-3 and TRBJ2-3; 8 nucleotides align to TRBD2. The length of the CDR3 is 16 residues. Unmatched junction bases numbered 7, after V lost 1 base and J lost 4 bases. Germline V gene lookup returns CDR1 SGHNT and CDR2 YENEEA. The CDR3 loop reads CASSLVLAGFADTQYF. The CDR3 DNA follows: TGTGCCAGCAGCTTAGTGCTAGCGGGTTTCGCAGATACGCAGTATTTT.

The rearrangement links TRBV6-1 to TRBJ2-7, with D perhaps matching TRBD2 (5 bases). The CDR3 length is 12 residues. The germline gives CDR1 MNHNS, CDR2 SASEGT. V was shortened by 3 bases and J by 2 bases, with 5 bases between the two germline ends. The CDR3 spells CASSDGTYEQYF. Written as DNA, the CDR3 is TGTGCCAGCAGTGACGGGACCTACGAGCAGTACTTC.

J is TRBJ2-1 and V is TRBV7-9; TRBD2 might be the D (6 bases). The CDR3 contains 11 residues. Trimming cost V 5 bases and J 10 bases, with 9 bases left between them. Germline V CDR1 and CDR2: SEHNR, FQNEAQ (reference sequence). CDR3 in amino acids: CASSGGVEQFF. CDR3 DNA sequence: TGTGCCAGCAGCGGCGGGGTCGAGCAGTTCTTC.

This chain joins TRBV10-3 and TRBJ1-2; 9 nucleotides agree with TRBD1. The CDR3 runs to 14 residues. CDR1 and CDR2 (germline): ENHRY, SYGVKD. The J segment lost 3 bases and the V segment lost 6 bases, leaving 5 bases of the junction unmatched. CDR3 in amino acids: CAIRPGQGDYGYTF. CDR3 nucleotide sequence: TGTGCCATCAGACCGGGACAGGGAGACTATGGCTACACCTTC.

The chain joins TRBV7-9 to TRBJ1-2, with a possible D match to TRBD1 (5 bases). The V end lost 6 bases, the J end lost 3 bases, and 14 bases lay between the germline ends. The CDR3 is made up of 14 amino acids. Germline V CDR1 and CDR2: SEHNR, FQNEAQ (reference sequence). The CDR3 DNA sequence: TGTGCCAGCAGTGGGGCTGGAGTCTACTATGGCTACACCTTC. Translation: CASSGAGVYYGYTF.

The gene calls are TRBV5-1 and TRBJ2-3; TRBD1 agrees at 7 bases. V was pared by 1 base and J by 8 bases, with 10 bases of the junction left unmatched. The CDR3 is made up of 15 amino acids. Germline V gives CDR1 SGHRS, CDR2 YFSETQ. The CDR3 sequence: CASSLRPGQQTTQYF. CDR3 sequence (DNA): TGCGCCAGCAGCTTGAGGCCGGGACAGCAAACTACGCAGTATTTT.

A few counts support this clone. The chain has TRBV14 and TRBJ2-7; D remains ambiguous. V lost 1 base, J lost 1 base, and 5 bases lay in between. The CDR3 extends over 13 amino acids. Germline assignment: CDR1 SGHDN and CDR2 FVKESK. CDR3 in amino acids: CASSQGRSYEQYF. CDR3 sequence (DNA): TGTGCCAGCAGCCAAGGCAGGTCCTACGAGCAGTACTTC.

The rearrangement uses TRBV29-1 and TRBJ1-1; D is perhaps TRBD1 (6 bases). Germline CDR1 is SQVTM and CDR2 is ANQGSEA. The CDR3 has 13 amino acids. V was cut by 0 bases and J by 1 base, with 6 bases left in between. This chain's CDR3 is CSVEEGQNTEAFF. In DNA, the CDR3 is TGCAGCGTTGAAGAGGGACAGAACACTGAAGCTTTCTTT.

In nucleotides, the CDR3 is TGCGCCAGCAGCTTGCAGGGTGGTAGATCCTACGAGCAGTACTTC. Protein: CASSLQGGRSYEQYF. The chain is built from TRBV5-1 and TRBJ2-7; D possibly corresponds to TRBD1 (5 bases). V gave up 1 base and J gave up 1 base, with 12 bases separating them. This CDR3 region has 15 residues. The germline V gene encodes CDR1 SGHRS and CDR2 YFSETQ.

The V gene is TRBV5-4, the J gene TRBJ2-3; 10 positions match TRBD2. The germline V gene encodes CDR1 SGHNT and CDR2 YYREEE (reference sequence). V was pared by 6 bases and J by 5 bases, with 6 bases of the junction left unmatched. The CDR3 runs to 14 residues. In DNA form, the CDR3 reads TGTGCCAGCACCCAGCGGGGGGGCCTAGATACGCAGTATTTT. Translating it yields CASTQRGGLDTQYF.

The chain combines TRBV5-1 with TRBJ1-1, with 10 bases identical to TRBD1. This CDR3 has 14 amino acids. J was trimmed by 5 bases and V by 4 bases; bases with no gene match: 5. Germline V gene sequence: CDR1 SGHRS, CDR2 YFSETQ. Here the CDR3 reads CASSRDRGRTEAFF. DNA of the CDR3: TGCGCCAGCAGCCGGGACAGGGGCCGGACTGAAGCTTTCTTT.

This clone was counted only a few times. The chain couples TRBV9 to TRBJ2-3; the match to TRBD2 covers 8 bases. CDR3 size: 17 residues. Germline assignment: CDR1 SGDLS and CDR2 YYNGEE. V lost 3 bases, J lost 0 bases, and 9 bases stayed unmatched. DNA for the CDR3: TGTGCCAGCAGCGCCCAGGGGACTAGAACTAGCACAGATACGCAGTATTTT. Translating gives CASSAQGTRTSTDTQYF.

For this clone: Compared with germline, one end of the junction differs, possibly owing to a read error. The chain recombines TRBV10-3 with TRBJ1-6; D gene uncertain. Germline V gene data show CDR1 as ENHRY and CDR2 as SYGVKD. This CDR3 region has 17 residues. Here the CDR3 reads CAIGDGKRSSYNSPLHF. DNA of the CDR3: TGTGCCATCGGTGACGGAAAGCGGAGCTCCTATAATTCACCCCTCCACTTT.

This chain connects TRBV4-3 to TRBJ1-6; possible D gene TRBD1, 6 bases. The V gene lost 2 bases and the J gene lost 8 bases, with 13 bases spanning the gap. This CDR3 is built from 15 residues. Germline loops: CDR1 LGHNA, CDR2 YSLEER. CDR3: CASSQTQGRDSPLHF. The CDR3 region has the DNA TGCGCCAGCAGCCAAACACAGGGTCGGGATTCACCCCTCCACTTT.

The chain is built from TRBV7-9 and TRBJ1-1; the match to TRBD1 covers 9 bases. The CDR3 spans 12 residues. Germline CDR1 SEHNR, CDR2 FQNEAQ (reference sequence). With 5 bases clipped from V and 6 bases from J, the junction kept 1 base outside the gene matches. In DNA, the CDR3 is TGTGCCAGCAGCAGACAGGGGGCTGAAGCTTTCTTT. This sequence encodes CASSRQGAEAFF.

The V call is TRBV5-5, the J call TRBJ1-2; the match to TRBD1 covers 12 bases. Germline CDR1 SGHKS, CDR2 YYEKEE (reference sequence). Trimming removed 4 bases from V and 6 bases from J; junction bases left unmatched: 7. The CDR3 extends over 15 amino acids. CDR3 nucleotide sequence: TGTGCCAGCAGCCGTCCCGGGACAGGGGGCGATGGCTACACCTTC. Its protein product is CASSRPGTGGDGYTF. Full variable domain (remainder filled in from reference TRBV5-5 and TRBJ1-2): DAGVTQSPTHLIKTRGQQVTLRCSPISGHKSVSWYQQVLGQGPQFIFQYYEKEERGRGNFPDRFSARQFPNYSSELNVNALLLGDSALYLCASSRPGTGGDGYTFGSGTRLTVV.

In DNA, the CDR3 is TGTGCCAGTAGTATCTCCGGGACTAGCGTATTAAATGAGCAGTTCTTC. Protein: CASSISGTSVLNEQFF. This chain joins TRBV19 and TRBJ2-1; 10 bases fit TRBD2. V lost 3 bases and J lost 7; bases outside the gene matches: 9. Looked up from germline, CDR1 is LNHDA and CDR2 is SQIVND (reference sequence). The CDR3 is 16 amino acids.